Given below is one T cell receptor beta chain in context. Its antigen remains unidentified. Germline CDR1 SGHRS, CDR2 YFSETQ. This CDR3 region has 16 residues. V dropped 3 bases and J dropped 2 bases, with 18 bases sitting between them. This sample is drawn from a study of T cell responses to AZD1222 COVID-19 vaccine. Study-wide results and caveats: The study reported that nearly half of spike-specific TCRs target unmutated variant regions. Spike-wide coverage was observed for vaccine-associated CD4 TCRs, with dominant responses at 160-218 and 743-854. Without day 14 samples, only post-peak T cell repertoires were studied.

Here immunoSEQ multiplex PCR was the method, and the copy in TCRdb shows in-frame clones only, minus some. The table includes some 150,000 clones, approximately 90% detected once. This chain connects TRBV5-1 to TRBJ2-7; D may be TRBD2 (5 bases). This receptor was obtained from an adult who received the MenACWY meningococcal vaccine as a control. This specimen consisted of peripheral blood, obtained 28 days after the second dose of the MenACWY control vaccine. The CDR3 sequence is CASSWASGRGAYEQYF. CDR3 bases: TGCGCCAGCAGCTGGGCCTCCGGACGGGGAGCCTACGAGCAGTACTTC. Variable domain in full (rest from reference TRBV5-1 and TRBJ2-7): KAGVTQTPRYLIKTRGQQVTLSCSPISGHRSVSWYQQTPGQGLQFLFEYFSETQRNKGNFPGRFSGRQFSNSRSEMNVSTLELGDSALYLCASSWASGRGAYEQYFGPGTRLTVT.